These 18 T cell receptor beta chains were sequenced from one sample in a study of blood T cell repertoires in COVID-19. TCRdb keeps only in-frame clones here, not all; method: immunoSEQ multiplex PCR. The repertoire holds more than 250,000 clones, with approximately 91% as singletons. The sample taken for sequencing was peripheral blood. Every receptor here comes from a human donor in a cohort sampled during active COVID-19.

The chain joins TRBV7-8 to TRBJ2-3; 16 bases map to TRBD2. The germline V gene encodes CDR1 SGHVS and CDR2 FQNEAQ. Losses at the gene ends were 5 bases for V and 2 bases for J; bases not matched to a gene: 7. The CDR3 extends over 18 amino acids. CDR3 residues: CASSQGLAGGPPTDTQYF. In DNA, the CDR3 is TGTGCCAGCAGCCAGGGACTAGCGGGAGGGCCTCCCACAGATACGCAGTATTTT.

The DNA for the CDR3 is TGCAGTCCTGGTGGCCGAAGACTAGAATTCTACAATGAGCAGTTCTTC. Encoded protein: CSPGGRRLEFYNEQFF. The V and J genes are TRBV20-1 and TRBJ2-1; perhaps TRBD2 as D (6 bases). V was trimmed by 8 bases and J by 3 bases, leaving 23 bases between them. The CDR3 has 16 residues. Germline V gives CDR1 DFQATT, CDR2 SNEGSKA (reference sequence).

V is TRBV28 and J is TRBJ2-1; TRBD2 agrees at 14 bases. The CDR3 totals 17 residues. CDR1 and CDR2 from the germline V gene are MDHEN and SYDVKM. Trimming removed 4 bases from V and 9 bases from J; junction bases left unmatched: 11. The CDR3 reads CASSSPPGTSGSLEQFF. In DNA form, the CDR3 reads TGTGCCAGCAGTTCCCCCCCCGGGACTAGCGGGAGCCTTGAGCAGTTCTTC.

The CDR3 sequence is CASSQFILPKTTAGSGANVLTF. The CDR3, as DNA: TGTGCCAGCAGCCAATTTATTTTGCCGAAAACTACAGCGGGCTCTGGGGCCAACGTCCTGACTTTC. V is TRBV3-1 (or the pseudogene TRBV3-2) and J is TRBJ2-6; weak D call: TRBD2 (6 bases). V shed 2 bases and J shed 0 bases, with 26 bases lying between them. CDR1 LGHDT and CDR2 YNNKEL come from the germline V gene (reference sequence). The CDR3 is 22 residues long.

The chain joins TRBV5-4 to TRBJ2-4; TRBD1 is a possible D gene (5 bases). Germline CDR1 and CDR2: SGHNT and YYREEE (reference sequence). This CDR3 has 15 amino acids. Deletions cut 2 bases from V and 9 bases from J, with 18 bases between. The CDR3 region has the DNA TGTGCCAGCAGCTTTAGTGGTCCCCAGGGTTCCATTCAGTACTTC. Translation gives CASSFSGPQGSIQYF.

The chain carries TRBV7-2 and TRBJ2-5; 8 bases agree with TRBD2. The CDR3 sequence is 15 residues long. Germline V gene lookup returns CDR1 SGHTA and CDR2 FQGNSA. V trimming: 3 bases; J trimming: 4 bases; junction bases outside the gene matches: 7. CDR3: CASSFLAGTIETQYF. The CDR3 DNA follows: TGTGCCAGCAGCTTCCTAGCGGGCACTATAGAGACCCAGTACTTC. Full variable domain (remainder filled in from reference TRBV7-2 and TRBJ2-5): GAGVSQSPSNKVTEKGKDVELRCDPISGHTALYWYRQSLGQGLEFLIYFQGNSAPDKSGLPSDRFSAERTGGSVSTLTIQRTQQEDSAVYLCASSFLAGTIETQYFGPGTRLLVL.

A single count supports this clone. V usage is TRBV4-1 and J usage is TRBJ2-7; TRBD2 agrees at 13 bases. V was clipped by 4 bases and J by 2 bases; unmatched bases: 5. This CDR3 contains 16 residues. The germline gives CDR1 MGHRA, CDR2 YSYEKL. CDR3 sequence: CASSLRTSGSPYEQYF. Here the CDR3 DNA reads TGCGCCAGCAGCCTCCGGACTAGCGGGAGCCCCTACGAGCAGTACTTC.

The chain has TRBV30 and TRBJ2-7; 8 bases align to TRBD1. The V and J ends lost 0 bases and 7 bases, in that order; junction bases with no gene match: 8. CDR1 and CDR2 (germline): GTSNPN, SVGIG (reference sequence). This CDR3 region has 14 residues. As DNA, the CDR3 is TGTGCCTGGAGTGTCACGGACAGGGCTTGGGAGCAGTACTTC. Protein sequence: CAWSVTDRAWEQYF.

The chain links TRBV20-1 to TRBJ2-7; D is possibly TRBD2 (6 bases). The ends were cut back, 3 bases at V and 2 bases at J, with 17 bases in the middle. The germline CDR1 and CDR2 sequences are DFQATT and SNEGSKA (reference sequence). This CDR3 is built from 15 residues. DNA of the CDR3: TGCAGTGCTAGTAGCTACGCGGGGCCCACCTACGAGCAGTACTTC. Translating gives CSASSYAGPTYEQYF.

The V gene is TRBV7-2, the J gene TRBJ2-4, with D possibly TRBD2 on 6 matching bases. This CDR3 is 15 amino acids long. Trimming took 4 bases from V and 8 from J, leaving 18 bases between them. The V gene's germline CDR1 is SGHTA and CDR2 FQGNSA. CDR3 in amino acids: CASSSRLVGGDIQYF. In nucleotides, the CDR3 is TGTGCCAGCAGCTCTCGACTAGTGGGAGGTGACATTCAGTACTTC.

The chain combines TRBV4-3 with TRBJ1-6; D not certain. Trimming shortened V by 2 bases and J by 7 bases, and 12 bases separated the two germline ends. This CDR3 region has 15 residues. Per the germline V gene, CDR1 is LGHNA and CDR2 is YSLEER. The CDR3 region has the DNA TGCGCCAGCAGCCAAAACTGGAGGGAGAATTCACCCCTCCACTTT. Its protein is CASSQNWRENSPLHF.

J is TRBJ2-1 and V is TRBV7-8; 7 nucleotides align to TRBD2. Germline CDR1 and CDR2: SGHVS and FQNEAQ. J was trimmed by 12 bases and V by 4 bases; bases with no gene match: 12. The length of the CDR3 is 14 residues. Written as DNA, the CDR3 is TGTGCCAGCAGCTGGGGGGGAGCGCGTCAGGGGCAGTTCTTC. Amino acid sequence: CASSWGGARQGQFF.

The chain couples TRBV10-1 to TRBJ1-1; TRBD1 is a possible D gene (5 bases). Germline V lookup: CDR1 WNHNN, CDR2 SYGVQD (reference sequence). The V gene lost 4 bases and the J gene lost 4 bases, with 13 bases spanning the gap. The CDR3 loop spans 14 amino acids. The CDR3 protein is CASSARRDGTEAFF. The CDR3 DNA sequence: TGCGCCAGCAGTGCGCGCAGGGATGGCACTGAAGCTTTCTTT.

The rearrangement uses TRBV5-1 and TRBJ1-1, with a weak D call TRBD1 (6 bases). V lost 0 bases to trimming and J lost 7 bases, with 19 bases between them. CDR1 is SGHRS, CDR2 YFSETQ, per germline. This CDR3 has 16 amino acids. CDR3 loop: CASSLEAVTQQGEAFF. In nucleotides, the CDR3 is TGCGCCAGCAGCTTGGAGGCCGTTACTCAACAGGGTGAAGCTTTCTTT.

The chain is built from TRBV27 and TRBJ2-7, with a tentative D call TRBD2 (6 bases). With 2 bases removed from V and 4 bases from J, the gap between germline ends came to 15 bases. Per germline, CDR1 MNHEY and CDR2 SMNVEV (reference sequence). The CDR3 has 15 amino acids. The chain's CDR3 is CASSLKRALVYEQYF. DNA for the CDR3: TGTGCCAGCAGTTTAAAGCGGGCCTTAGTATACGAGCAGTACTTC.

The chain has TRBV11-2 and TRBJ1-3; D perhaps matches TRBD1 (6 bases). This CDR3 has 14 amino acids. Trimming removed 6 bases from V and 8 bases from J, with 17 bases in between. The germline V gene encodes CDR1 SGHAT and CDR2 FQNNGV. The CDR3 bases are TGTGCCAGCAGTGGGGGGGGGCCGCGACACACCATATATTTT. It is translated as CASSGGGPRHTIYF.

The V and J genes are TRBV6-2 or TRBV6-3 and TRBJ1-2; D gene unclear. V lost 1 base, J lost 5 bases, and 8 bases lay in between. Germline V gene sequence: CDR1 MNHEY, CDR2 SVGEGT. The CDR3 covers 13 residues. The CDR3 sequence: CASSYLEGYGYTF. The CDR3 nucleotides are TGTGCCAGCAGTTACTTGGAGGGTTATGGCTACACCTTC.

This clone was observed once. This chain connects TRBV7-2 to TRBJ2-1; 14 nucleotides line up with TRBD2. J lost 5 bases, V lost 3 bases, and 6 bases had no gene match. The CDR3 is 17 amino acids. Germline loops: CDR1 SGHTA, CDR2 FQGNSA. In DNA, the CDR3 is TGTGCCAGCAGCTTGGAGACTAGCGGGGGGGGAAACAATGAGCAGTTCTTC. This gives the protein CASSLETSGGGNNEQFF.